The clone carrying this T cell receptor beta chain has just a few counts. Its antigen is unknown. The CDR3 loop spans 18 amino acids. CDR1 and CDR2 (germline): KGHDR, SFDVKD. Unmatched junction bases numbered 5, after V lost 3 bases and J lost 0 bases. The source of the sample is a study of blood T cells in healthy people across ages. In the study overall: In model experiments, template switching was able to capture about one barcoded beta molecule for every two T cells that were present. Overall study findings and caveats: Strong correlation was found linking TCR beta diversity to naive T cell percentage. With age, beta diversity per million T cells declined roughly linearly, significantly by 35 to 40.

The extraction recovered at least 5.5 micrograms of total RNA per sample. A second PCR, run for roughly 7 to 11 cycles, used a sample-barcoded 5' primer plus a J-beta primer mix. TCRdb used MiXCR to reprocess the 5' RACE reads, holding one entry per CDR3 protein. This table holds roughly 1.9 million distinct CDR3 sequences, 35% to 50% found once. The TCR originated in a human donor in good health. This chain links TRBV24-1 with TRBJ2-1; 12 nucleotides align to TRBD2. The sample consisted of blood. The CDR3 protein is CATSDPGLAGPSYNEQFF. As DNA, the CDR3 is TGTGCCACCAGTGATCCTGGACTAGCGGGGCCCTCCTACAATGAGCAGTTCTTC.